The T cell receptor (beta chain) described here comes from a study of somatic mutations in cytotoxic T cells in rheumatoid arthritis. This table comes from immunoSEQ multiplex PCR, and its TCRdb copy is limited to in-frame clones, with some not included. The table records 13,000 or so clones, roughly 80% of them present only once. Germline V gives CDR1 LNHNV, CDR2 YYDKDF (reference sequence). The CDR3 has 14 amino acids. Trimming cost V 3 bases and J 6 bases, with 14 bases left between them. By positive magnetic bead selection, CD4+ and CD8+ cells were isolated, and their purity was checked by flow cytometry.

This TCR derives from an adult with rheumatoid arthritis. The sequenced sample consisted of CD8+ T cells sorted from blood. The V call is TRBV15, the J call TRBJ1-1; D may be TRBD1 (5 bases). CDR3 loop: CATSRREGKAEAFF. The CDR3, as DNA: TGTGCCACCAGCAGGCGGGAGGGGAAGGCTGAAGCTTTCTTT. Supplemented by reference TRBV15 and TRBJ1-1, the full variable domain reads DAMVIQNPRYQVTQFGKPVTLSCSQTLNHNVMYWYQQKSSQAPKLLFHYYDKDFNNEADTPDNFQSRRPNTSFCFLDIRSPGLGDTAMYLCATSRREGKAEAFFGQGTRLTVV.